This T cell receptor (beta chain) was documented in a study of blood T cell repertoires in COVID-19. Across the study: There were acute and convalescent COVID-19 samples, and they came from the United States, Italy and Spain. Sample material is recorded as cDNA or gDNA derived from T cells, B-cell-depleted T cells, or PBMCs.

V gave up 3 bases and J gave up 3 bases, with 8 bases separating them. Germline values: CDR1 KGHSH, CDR2 LQKENI. The length of the CDR3 is 13 residues. Methods used by the authors: Reference gene primers were amplified, and this amplification served to estimate nucleated cell counts. Assay: immunoSEQ multiplex PCR; the TCRdb copy retains only in-frame clones and omits some. V and J calls and clone size follow that table, whereas D and trimming were derived from the DNA. The sample holds some 330,000 clones, 85% to 90% seen once. Seattle participants joined during active infection and were tracked over time.

This clonotype originated in a woman aged 25-40 years with COVID-19, enrolled during active disease. Material for sequencing was peripheral blood. The chain combines TRBV18 with TRBJ1-1; D is unresolved. CDR3 DNA sequence: TGTGCCAGCTCACCCAACGGGGACACTGAAGCTTTCTTT. This translates into CASSPNGDTEAFF.